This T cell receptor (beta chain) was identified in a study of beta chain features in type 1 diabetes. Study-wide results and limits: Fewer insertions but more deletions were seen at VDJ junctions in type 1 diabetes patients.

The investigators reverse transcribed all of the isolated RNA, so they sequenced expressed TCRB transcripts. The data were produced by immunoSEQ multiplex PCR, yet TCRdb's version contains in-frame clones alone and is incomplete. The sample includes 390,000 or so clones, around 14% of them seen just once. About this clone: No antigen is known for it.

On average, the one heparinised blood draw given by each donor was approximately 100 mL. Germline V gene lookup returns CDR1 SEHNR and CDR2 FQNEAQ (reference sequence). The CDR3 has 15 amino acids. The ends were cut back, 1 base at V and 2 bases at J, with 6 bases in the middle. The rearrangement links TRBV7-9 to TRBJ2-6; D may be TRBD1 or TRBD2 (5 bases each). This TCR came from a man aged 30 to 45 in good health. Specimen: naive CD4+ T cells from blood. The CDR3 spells CASSLGDPGANVLTF. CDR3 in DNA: TGTGCCAGCAGCTTAGGGGACCCTGGGGCCAACGTCCTGACTTTC.